This T cell receptor (beta chain) was sequenced for a study of shared clonotypes between healthy human individuals. General study points: Clonotype sharing among donors was expected to depend on sequencing depth.

To note about this clone: The target antigen is unknown.

This table comes from immunoSEQ multiplex PCR, and its TCRdb copy is limited to in-frame clones, with some not included. The table has approximately 2.5 million clones, roughly 92% seen once. The sequence came from a young man in good health. The sample comprised naive CD4+ T cells sorted from blood. As for subset: CD45RA+ positively selected.

The CDR3, as DNA: TGTGCCAGCAGTTACCCACGGGTTACCTACGAGCAGTACTTC. This sequence encodes CASSYPRVTYEQYF. The V gene is TRBV6-5, the J gene TRBJ2-7; D is unclear. The V and J ends lost 2 bases and 2 bases respectively, with 10 bases between them. This CDR3 comprises 14 residues. The germline V gene encodes CDR1 MNHEY and CDR2 SVGAGI.